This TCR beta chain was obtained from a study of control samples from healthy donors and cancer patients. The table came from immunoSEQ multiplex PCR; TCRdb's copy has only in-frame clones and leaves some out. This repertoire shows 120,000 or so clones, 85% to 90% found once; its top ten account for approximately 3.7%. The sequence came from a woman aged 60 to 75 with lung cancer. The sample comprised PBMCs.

The CDR3 here is CASSLEESRYYEQYF. Written as DNA, the CDR3 is TGCGCCAGCAGCTTGGAGGAGAGCAGGTACTACGAGCAGTACTTC. This sequence joins TRBV5-1 and TRBJ2-7; no clear D. V was trimmed by 0 bases and J by 3 bases, leaving 13 bases between them. Germline lookup yields CDR1 SGHRS and CDR2 YFSETQ. The length of the CDR3 is 15 residues.